The 20 T cell receptor beta chains below come from one sample, sequenced in a study of blood T cell repertoires in COVID-19. The method was immunoSEQ multiplex PCR; TCRdb's version includes in-frame clones alone and lacks a portion of them. Seen here are 220,000 or so clones, approximately 82% observed once, and the top ten hold about 3.8%. The specimen was peripheral blood. Source of these receptors: a woman aged 80 or older with acute or convalescent COVID-19.

Turning to this clone: Other nucleotide sequences from this sample produce the same CDR3. The V call is TRBV5-1, the J call TRBJ1-5, with D perhaps matching TRBD1 (6 bases). V lost 1 base, J lost 4 bases, and 12 bases lay in between. This CDR3 comprises 15 residues. Per germline, CDR1 SGHRS and CDR2 YFSETQ. Written as DNA, the CDR3 is TGCGCCAGCAGCTTGCAAGGACAGCCAAATCAGCCCCAGCATTTT. Encoded protein: CASSLQGQPNQPQHF. Drawing the rest from reference TRBV5-1 and TRBJ1-5, the complete variable domain is KAGVTQTPRYLIKTRGQQVTLSCSPISGHRSVSWYQQTPGQGLQFLFEYFSETQRNKGNFPGRFSGRQFSNSRSEMNVSTLELGDSALYLCASSLQGQPNQPQHFGDGTRLSIL.

The sample holds one count of this clone. The chain recombines TRBV30 with TRBJ1-6, with D possibly being TRBD1 (5 bases). Trimming took 2 bases from V and 8 from J, leaving 10 bases between them. The CDR3 length is 13 residues. Germline CDR1 and CDR2: GTSNPN and SVGIG (reference sequence). The CDR3: CAWSRGRDSPLHF. The CDR3 DNA reads as TGTGCCTGGAGTAGGGGTAGGGATTCACCCCTCCACTTT.

About this clone: At the DNA level, this CDR3 is encoded by other sequences in the same sample as well. The rearrangement uses TRBV27 and TRBJ1-2; 10 bases are shared with TRBD1. The CDR3 has 15 amino acids. V shed 2 bases, J shed 2 bases, and the junction held 2 bases outside the gene matches. The germline CDR1 and CDR2 sequences are MNHEY and SMNVEV (reference sequence). The CDR3 spells CASSLKGQGNYGYTF. CDR3 DNA: TGTGCCAGCAGTTTAAAGGGACAGGGGAACTATGGCTACACCTTC.

The rearrangement links TRBV19 to TRBJ2-3; 10 bases line up with TRBD1. Germline assignment: CDR1 LNHDA and CDR2 SQIVND (reference sequence). Germline trimming cut 5 bases from V and 1 base from J; bases unmatched to any gene: 6. CDR3 size: 16 residues. The CDR3 region is CASSLTGTGGTDTQYF. The CDR3 DNA reads TGTGCCAGTAGTCTTACCGGGACAGGGGGCACAGATACGCAGTATTTT.

This rearrangement joins TRBV6-6 to TRBJ1-2; D possibly corresponds to TRBD1 (5 bases). This CDR3 spans 13 amino acids. Germline V gives CDR1 MNHNY, CDR2 SVGAGI (reference sequence). V was pared by 8 bases and J by 4 bases, with 14 bases between. The CDR3 DNA reads TGTGCCAGCCGCCAGGGAGGCGGCTATGGCTACACCTTC. Amino acids: CASRQGGGYGYTF.

This clone was seen a handful of times. This chain links TRBV11-3 with TRBJ1-3, with D unresolved. CDR3 size: 16 residues. V shed 5 bases and J shed 2 bases, with 16 bases lying between them. Germline CDR1 and CDR2: SGHNT and YENEEA. CDR3 loop: CASSQKTGRTGNTIYF. The CDR3 coding sequence is TGTGCCAGCAGCCAAAAAACGGGGAGGACTGGAAACACCATATATTTT.

The chain employs TRBV11-2 and TRBJ2-7, with D possibly matching TRBD2 (7 bases). Germline V gives CDR1 SGHAT, CDR2 FQNNGV. The CDR3 has 16 residues. The germline V and J ends were trimmed by 4 bases and 2 bases, with 18 bases remaining between them. The CDR3 loop reads CASSWGGQRGTYEQYF. DNA of the CDR3: TGTGCCAGCAGCTGGGGTGGACAGCGGGGAACCTACGAGCAGTACTTC.

About this clone itself: One end of the junction fails to match germline, which may point to a read error. This sequence joins TRBV5-5 and TRBJ1-1; perhaps TRBD1 as D (5 bases). Germline lookup yields CDR1 SGHKS and CDR2 YYEKEE (reference sequence). The CDR3 covers 13 residues. The CDR3 sequence: CVSSADRNTEAFF. The CDR3 coding sequence is TGTGTCAGCAGTGCTGACAGGAACACTGAAGCTTTCTTT.

This clone showed up just once. The V call is TRBV13, the J call TRBJ2-3; the match to TRBD2 covers 7 bases. The CDR3 totals 14 residues. Germline V lookup: CDR1 PRHDT, CDR2 FYEKMQ (reference sequence). The junction had 4 bases not matched to a gene; V was cut back by 5 bases and J by 2 bases. CDR3 sequence (DNA): TGTGCCAGCAGCGGGCGGGGGTACACAGATACGCAGTATTTT. Residues: CASSGRGYTDTQYF.

The genes are TRBV3-1 (or the pseudogene TRBV3-2) and TRBJ2-5, with D perhaps matching TRBD2 (6 bases). Germline CDR1 reads LGHDT; CDR2 reads YNNKEL (reference sequence). CDR3 length: 14 residues. The V end lost 7 bases, the J end lost 5 bases, and 17 bases lay between the germline ends. CDR3 DNA: TGTGCCAGCACCGCGAGGGGTAGCGGTGAGACCCAGTACTTC. As protein: CASTARGSGETQYF.

This clone was seen only a few times. This chain links TRBV7-8 with TRBJ1-2; D is possibly TRBD1 (5 bases). The CDR3 totals 12 residues. Germline values: CDR1 SGHVS, CDR2 FQNEAQ. V was trimmed by 4 bases and J by 3 bases, leaving 6 bases between them. The CDR3 loop is CASSSQDYGYTF. The CDR3, as DNA: TGTGCCAGCAGCTCACAGGACTATGGCTACACCTTC. The entire variable domain, with the rest obtained from reference TRBV7-8 and TRBJ1-2, is as follows: GAGVSQSPRYKVAKRGQDVALRCDPISGHVSLFWYQQALGQGPEFLTYFQNEAQLDKSGLPSDRFFAERPEGSVSTLKIQRTQQEDSAVYLCASSSQDYGYTFGSGTRLTVV.

In DNA, the CDR3 is TGTGCCAGCAGCCTCGTGGGAGGGAAGAACACTGAAGCTTTCTTT. It encodes CASSLVGGKNTEAFF. V and J are TRBV7-9 and TRBJ1-1; D uncertain. CDR3 length equals 15 residues. The V and J ends lost 5 bases and 1 base respectively, with 14 bases between them. Germline CDR1 SEHNR, CDR2 FQNEAQ (reference sequence).

This rearrangement joins TRBV19 to TRBJ1-5; no firm D call. This CDR3 has 13 amino acids. V lost 2 bases and J lost 5, with 7 bases in between. Looked up from germline, CDR1 is LNHDA and CDR2 is SQIVND (reference sequence). The CDR3 reads CASSIRSDQPQHF. The CDR3 DNA sequence: TGTGCCAGTAGTATAAGGAGCGATCAGCCCCAGCATTTT. Full variable domain (rest looked up from reference TRBV19 and TRBJ1-5): DGGITQSPKYLFRKEGQNVTLSCEQNLNHDAMYWYRQDPGQGLRLIYYSQIVNDFQKGDIAEGYSVSREKKESFPLTVTSAQKNPTAFYLCASSIRSDQPQHFGDGTRLSIL.

The V call is TRBV5-6, the J call TRBJ2-7; the match to TRBD1 covers 9 bases. Germline trimming cut 3 bases from V and 4 bases from J; bases unmatched to any gene: 11. Germline CDR1 is SGHDT and CDR2 is YYEEEE. The CDR3 contains 16 residues. The CDR3 loop reads CASSSALDRGSYEQYF. CDR3 DNA sequence: TGTGCCAGCAGCTCTGCCCTGGACAGGGGATCGTACGAGCAGTACTTC.

The chain is built from TRBV12-3 or TRBV12-4 and TRBJ1-1; D not certain. V lost 6 bases and J lost 6, with 8 bases in between. CDR3 size: 11 residues. CDR3 region: CASSDRAEAFF. CDR3 in DNA: TGTGCCAGCAGCGATCGGGCTGAAGCTTTCTTT.

The rearrangement links TRBV15 to TRBJ1-6; 9 bases map to TRBD1. Germline V gene sequence: CDR1 LNHNV, CDR2 YYDKDF (reference sequence). V was pared by 4 bases and J by 10 bases, with 8 bases of the junction left unmatched. The CDR3 is 15 amino acids. The CDR3, as DNA: TGTGCCACCAGCACAGGGGGACAGGGCGGATCACCCCTCCACTTT. Encoded protein: CATSTGGQGGSPLHF.

The gene calls are TRBV7-2 and TRBJ1-5; D gene ambiguous. Germline CDR1 reads SGHTA; CDR2 reads FQGNSA. Trimming removed 4 bases from V and 1 base from J, with 8 bases in between. The CDR3 loop spans 14 amino acids. CDR3 nucleotide sequence: TGTGCCAGCAGCTCCGGGTGGAGCAATCAGCCCCAGCATTTT. It codes for CASSSGWSNQPQHF. The full variable domain, completed using reference TRBV7-2 and TRBJ1-5, is GAGVSQSPSNKVTEKGKDVELRCDPISGHTALYWYRQSLGQGLEFLIYFQGNSAPDKSGLPSDRFSAERTGGSVSTLTIQRTQQEDSAVYLCASSSGWSNQPQHFGDGTRLSIL.

This chain joins TRBV27 and TRBJ1-5; D is perhaps TRBD1 (6 bases). This CDR3 has 14 residues. Trimming stripped 6 bases from V and 1 base from J, with 10 bases between. CDR1 and CDR2 from the germline V gene are MNHEY and SMNVEV (reference sequence). DNA for the CDR3: TGTGCCAGCAGACCCGACAGGAGCAATCAGCCCCAGCATTTT. This gives the protein CASRPDRSNQPQHF.

A single count supports this clone. This chain uses TRBV18 with TRBJ1-1; 7 bases map to TRBD1. The germline gives CDR1 KGHSH, CDR2 LQKENI. CDR3 length: 12 residues. J was trimmed by 11 bases and V by 3 bases; bases with no gene match: 6. CDR3 residues: CASSPDRIGAFF. The CDR3 DNA sequence: TGTGCCAGCTCACCGGACAGGATTGGGGCTTTCTTT.

This chain links TRBV3-1 (or the pseudogene TRBV3-2) with TRBJ2-3; TRBD2 aligns across 7 bases. Germline-derived CDR1 and CDR2 are LGHDT and YNNKEL (reference sequence). With V trimmed by 0 bases and J by 0 bases, 6 bases remained unmatched. This CDR3 has 17 residues. CDR3 region: CASSQDTAGLSTDTQYF. CDR3 nucleotides: TGTGCCAGCAGCCAAGACACAGCGGGACTGAGCACAGATACGCAGTATTTT.